The rows below give T cell receptor beta chains drawn from one sample of a study of identifying expanded T cells in peripheral blood. Sequencing used immunoSEQ multiplex PCR; TCRdb keeps in-frame clones, though not all of them. The data show about 91,000 clones, around 89% seen once. Sequencing was carried out using blood. Receptors originate from a person aged 18 to 70 in good health. Both conserved end residues are trimmed from each CDR3. Each record gives: J gene, V gene, CDR3 protein.

>TRBJ1-3|TRBV27
ASSLRASSGNTIY
>TRBJ2-7|TRBV30
AWSVSLGLEY
>TRBJ2-5|TRBV30
AWSMGTGGALAQY
>TRBJ1-1|TRBV7-9
ASSLEATEAF
>TRBJ2-2|TRBV6-5
ASSYIPGELF
>TRBJ2-5|TRBV7-3
ASSPRGSQETQY
>TRBJ1-6|TRBV28
ASSLTGVGSPLH
>TRBJ2-7|TRBV5-5
ASRFRDSYEQY
>TRBJ2-3|TRBV20-1
SARLTDTQY
>TRBJ2-5|TRBV7-8
ASTRDRVETQY
>TRBJ2-5|TRBV28
ASRADWETQY